This T cell receptor (beta chain) came from a study of graft-versus-host responses after intestinal transplantation. About the research overall: The recipients all started with anti-thymocyte globulin induction and then took tacrolimus and steroids for 3 to 4 years.

Turning to this clone: No antigen is known for it.

General study findings and limits: Ileal or blood samples showed some GvH clones first, and such clones were also found in recipient marrow. Peak GvH clone levels in circulation were associated with early post-transplant HvG declines.

Assay: immunoSEQ multiplex PCR; the TCRdb copy retains only in-frame clones and omits some. The sample has 95,000 to 100,000 clones, 86% seen once. The sequenced sample was PBMCs, obtained 255 days after intestinal transplant. The receptor comes from a human patient who received an intestinal transplant, so some T cells may come from the graft donor.

The DNA of the CDR3 is TGTGCCAGCAGTAACACAGGGGAGGTTTCACCCCTCCACTTT. It codes for CASSNTGEVSPLHF. The chain joins TRBV2 to TRBJ1-6; 7 nucleotides align to TRBD1. This CDR3 spans 14 amino acids. Germline V CDR1 and CDR2: SNHLY, FYNNEI. V lost 5 bases, J lost 9 bases, and 7 bases stayed unmatched.